One sample yielded the 26 T cell receptor beta chains listed below, sequenced in a study of cytomegalovirus exposure and HLA in healthy donors. The PCR made use of 60 Vbeta and 13 Jbeta primers. Only in-frame clones appear in the TCRdb table, and some are missing; sequencing was by immunoSEQ multiplex PCR. The table lists some 180,000 clones, over 65% of them singletons, with about 1.6% in the top ten. Sequencing was performed on PBMCs. The source is a man in his late teens or twenties in good health and CMV-seronegative.

V usage is TRBV7-8 and J usage is TRBJ1-1; tentatively, D is TRBD1 (6 bases). This CDR3 has 16 amino acids. Germline CDR1 and CDR2: SGHVS and FQNEAQ. Trimming cost V 1 base and J 1 base, with 13 bases left between them. The CDR3 bases are TGTGCCAGCAGCTTAGTATCGGGACAATCGAACACTGAAGCTTTCTTT. Its translation: CASSLVSGQSNTEAFF.

V usage is TRBV28 and J usage is TRBJ1-5, with a weak D call TRBD1 (5 bases). This CDR3 region has 16 residues. The germline V and J ends were trimmed by 6 bases and 5 bases, with 20 bases remaining between them. Germline CDR1 MDHEN, CDR2 SYDVKM. The CDR3 DNA reads TGTGCCAGCAGCCACCGCGGGGGGGTAGGGTATCAGCCCCAGCATTTT. It translates to CASSHRGGVGYQPQHF.

This sequence joins TRBV6-5 and TRBJ1-2; 8 nucleotides agree with TRBD1. This CDR3 is built from 13 residues. V shed 6 bases, J shed 4 bases, and the junction held 4 bases outside the gene matches. Germline values: CDR1 MNHEY, CDR2 SVGAGI. The CDR3 is CASRGQASYGYTF. The CDR3, as DNA: TGTGCCAGCAGGGGACAGGCTAGCTATGGCTACACCTTC.

The chain is built from TRBV10-1 and TRBJ2-5; 16 bases match TRBD2. V gave up 2 bases and J gave up 6 bases; unmatched junction bases: 9. The CDR3 contains 18 residues. The germline CDR1 and CDR2 sequences are WNHNN and SYGVQD (reference sequence). In DNA form, the CDR3 reads TGCGCCAGCAGTGAGCCGCCGGGACTAGCGGGAGGGCGAAAGACCCAGTACTTC. Residues: CASSEPPGLAGGRKTQYF.

This clone was found a few times. This chain connects TRBV5-4 to TRBJ2-5, with 10 bases aligning to TRBD1. With V trimmed by 4 bases and J by 4 bases, 4 bases remained unmatched. Germline V gene lookup returns CDR1 SGHNT and CDR2 YYREEE (reference sequence). This CDR3 is built from 14 residues. CDR3 protein: CASSERQGAETQYF. The CDR3 DNA reads TGTGCCAGCAGCGAACGACAGGGGGCAGAGACCCAGTACTTC.

V is TRBV5-1 and J is TRBJ2-3; 10 nucleotides match TRBD1. Trimming took 4 bases from V and 4 from J; bases not matched to a gene: 6. The CDR3 is made up of 15 amino acids. Germline V gives CDR1 SGHRS, CDR2 YFSETQ. The CDR3 loop reads CASSKGQGLSDTQYF. In DNA form, the CDR3 reads TGCGCCAGCAGCAAGGGACAGGGGCTATCAGATACGCAGTATTTT.

The gene calls are TRBV6-1 and TRBJ1-1; D is unclear. The ends were cut back, 4 bases at V and 6 bases at J, with 21 bases in the middle. The length of the CDR3 is 16 residues. CDR1 and CDR2 (germline): MNHNS, SASEGT. CDR3 DNA: TGTGCCAGCAGTGCGGGAGTTCGTCTGGGTGGGGCTGAAGCTTTCTTT. The encoded protein is CASSAGVRLGGAEAFF.

This chain joins TRBV11-2 and TRBJ1-2, with D possibly TRBD1 on 6 matching bases. Trimming removed 3 bases at V and 3 bases at J, with 11 bases between. The germline V gene encodes CDR1 SGHAT and CDR2 FQNNGV. This CDR3 has 14 residues. The CDR3: CASSLFSGDYGYTF. The DNA of the CDR3 is TGTGCCAGCAGCTTGTTTTCAGGGGACTATGGCTACACCTTC.

The chain carries TRBV6-5 and TRBJ2-3, with TRBD2 matching 9 bases. J was trimmed by 3 bases and V by 0 bases; bases with no gene match: 4. This CDR3 spans 16 amino acids. Germline-derived CDR1 and CDR2 are MNHEY and SVGAGI. This CDR3 reads CASSYSGGGATDTQYF. CDR3 nucleotides: TGTGCCAGCAGTTACTCCGGCGGGGGGGCAACAGATACGCAGTATTTT.

The rearrangement joins TRBV7-2 to TRBJ1-5, with 7 bases fitting TRBD1. Germline CDR1 reads SGHTA; CDR2 reads FQGNSA. V gave up 4 bases and J gave up 5 bases; unmatched junction bases: 8. The CDR3 runs to 15 residues. The CDR3, as DNA: TGTGCCAGCAGCTCCGACAGGGCGGAGTATCAGCCCCAGCATTTT. Its protein is CASSSDRAEYQPQHF.

This chain links TRBV27 with TRBJ1-6; 8 bases are a match to TRBD1. Trimming took 6 bases from V and 7 from J; bases not matched to a gene: 8. The CDR3 sequence is 15 residues long. Per germline, CDR1 MNHEY and CDR2 SMNVEV (reference sequence). CDR3 region: CASSPRTGMNSPLHF. In DNA, the CDR3 is TGTGCCAGCAGCCCCAGGACAGGGATGAATTCACCCCTCCACTTT.

This clone was picked up a small number of times. The chain employs TRBV15 and TRBJ2-1, with a weak D call TRBD2 (5 bases). The CDR3 is 16 residues long. V shed 3 bases and J shed 5 bases, with 17 bases lying between them. CDR1 and CDR2 (germline): LNHNV, YYDKDF (reference sequence). The CDR3 nucleotides read TGTGCCACCAGCAGCTATCTAGCATTAACCGACAATGAGCAGTTCTTC. Protein product: CATSSYLALTDNEQFF.

As regards this clone: This CDR3 is also generated by other DNA sequences in the sample. The chain combines TRBV28 with TRBJ2-7; D gene unclear. This CDR3 has 12 residues. Germline loops: CDR1 MDHEN, CDR2 SYDVKM. V dropped 6 bases and J dropped 0 bases, with 6 bases sitting between them. CDR3 loop: CASSLSSYEQYF. CDR3 nucleotides: TGTGCCAGCAGCCTCAGCTCCTACGAGCAGTACTTC.

The genes are TRBV2 and TRBJ1-6; D uncertain. Germline V lookup: CDR1 SNHLY, CDR2 FYNNEI. This CDR3 spans 16 amino acids. Trimming took 9 bases from V and 5 from J, leaving 20 bases between them. The CDR3 sequence is CASHVDSSINNSPLHF. The CDR3 DNA reads as TGTGCCAGTCATGTGGACTCCTCCATTAATAATTCACCCCTCCACTTT.

The chain couples TRBV6-6 to TRBJ2-1, with no clear D. The CDR3 spans 11 residues. CDR1 MNHNY and CDR2 SVGAGI come from the germline V gene (reference sequence). The V end lost 6 bases, the J end lost 8 bases, and 8 bases lay between the germline ends. CDR3 DNA sequence: TGTGCCAGCAGACGAGAGGATGAGCAGTTCTTC. Its protein is CASRREDEQFF.

Written as DNA, the CDR3 is TGTGCCAGCAGCTTTTCCAGACTAGCGGGAAGGGAGACCCAGTACTTC. Protein: CASSFSRLAGRETQYF. V and J are TRBV7-6 and TRBJ2-5; 11 nucleotides match TRBD2. Trimming cost V 3 bases and J 5 bases; bases outside gene matches: 8. CDR3 length: 16 residues. Germline V CDR1 and CDR2: SGHVS, FNYEAQ.

As for this clone: This sample also contains other DNA sequences that code for the same CDR3. The V call is TRBV6-6, the J call TRBJ1-1; D might be TRBD1 (5 bases). V was clipped by 6 bases and J by 7 bases, with 15 bases between them. The CDR3 runs to 13 residues. Germline CDR1 MNHNY, CDR2 SVGAGI (reference sequence). The CDR3 protein is CASSYRLGDEAFF. The CDR3 DNA follows: TGTGCCAGCAGCTACAGGTTGGGAGATGAAGCTTTCTTT.

V is TRBV5-4 and J is TRBJ2-5; 15 nucleotides match TRBD2. V lost 3 bases, J lost 9 bases, and 6 bases stayed unmatched. CDR1 is SGHNT, CDR2 YYREEE, per germline (reference sequence). There are 15 residues in the CDR3. The CDR3 loop is CASSWGLAGGASQYF. Here the CDR3 DNA reads TGTGCCAGCAGCTGGGGACTAGCGGGGGGCGCTTCCCAGTACTTC.

The chain employs TRBV27 and TRBJ1-2; 7 nucleotides line up with TRBD1. V shed 7 bases and J 7 bases; nucleotides not matched to a gene: 6. The CDR3 has 12 residues. Germline lookup yields CDR1 MNHEY and CDR2 SMNVEV (reference sequence). The CDR3 is CASTDRIGGYTF. DNA of the CDR3: TGTGCCAGCACGGACAGGATCGGTGGCTACACCTTC.

This sequence joins TRBV7-3 and TRBJ2-7, with D perhaps matching TRBD2 (5 bases). The CDR3 contains 13 residues. V was pared by 5 bases and J by 5 bases, with 13 bases between. Germline V CDR1 and CDR2: SGHTA, FQGTGA. CDR3 DNA: TGTGCCAGCAGCGTGACGGGGTTCGACGAGCAGTACTTC. It encodes CASSVTGFDEQYF.

This clone was recorded only once. The J gene is TRBJ2-3, the V gene TRBV9; 9 bases line up with TRBD2. The CDR3 is 15 residues long. V lost 2 bases and J lost 2; bases outside the gene matches: 3. Germline-derived CDR1 and CDR2 are SGDLS and YYNGEE. The DNA for the CDR3 is TGTGCCAGCAGCGTTCTAGCGGGACTCACAGATACGCAGTATTTT. It is translated as CASSVLAGLTDTQYF.

A few counts support this clone. The chain recombines TRBV4-1 with TRBJ2-4, with 7 bases aligning to TRBD2. The CDR3 runs to 16 residues. The V and J ends lost 4 bases and 3 bases, in that order; junction bases with no gene match: 9. Germline CDR1 MGHRA, CDR2 YSYEKL. CDR3 DNA sequence: TGCGCCAGCAGCCCCATGGGGGGGGATGGCAAAAACATTCAGTACTTC. It encodes CASSPMGGDGKNIQYF.

This clone was seen once. CDR3 nucleotides: TGTGCCAGCACCCCACGGGAAGGACAGCCCCAGCATTTT. Translating it yields CASTPREGQPQHF. The chain couples TRBV6-5 to TRBJ1-5; the D is unclear. This CDR3 region has 13 residues. Trimming shortened V by 7 bases and J by 7 bases, and 14 bases separated the two germline ends. CDR1 is MNHEY and CDR2 is SVGAGI in the germline V gene.

V usage is TRBV19 and J usage is TRBJ2-1; 8 positions match TRBD2. The CDR3 length is 14 residues. The ends lost 7 bases at V and 8 bases at J; junction bases unmatched: 10. Per the germline V gene, CDR1 is LNHDA and CDR2 is SQIVND (reference sequence). The CDR3 DNA reads as TGTGCCAGTACCCCCTACGGGGGGGTGTATGAGCAGTTCTTC. It specifies CASTPYGGVYEQFF.

This clone is a singleton in its sample. The chain has TRBV7-6 and TRBJ2-1; TRBD2 matches at 8 bases. Germline trimming cut 5 bases from V and 4 bases from J; bases unmatched to any gene: 4. The CDR3 contains 14 residues. Germline assignment: CDR1 SGHVS and CDR2 FNYEAQ. In nucleotides, the CDR3 is TGTGCCAGCAGCGGAATAGCGGGGTACAATGAGCAGTTCTTC. Residues: CASSGIAGYNEQFF.

The chain is built from TRBV5-4 and TRBJ1-4, with a weak D call TRBD1 (6 bases). With 2 bases removed from V and 3 bases from J, the gap between germline ends came to 8 bases. This CDR3 spans 14 amino acids. In germline, CDR1 is SGHNT, CDR2 YYREEE (reference sequence). The CDR3 DNA is TGTGCCAGCAGCTTATCAGGGGCTAATGAAAAACTGTTTTTT. Translating it yields CASSLSGANEKLFF.